The 26 T cell receptor beta chains listed next were all sequenced from one sample in a study of regulatory T cells in long-lasting Graves disease. Time point in this sample: persistent/refractory GD, antithyroid drugs over 5 years with positive TRAb. PBMC RNA was the source of the TCR library. With iRepertoire HTBI primers and Arm-PCR of CDR3 regions, TCR beta libraries were built. One entry per CDR3 protein, called by TCRdb with MiXCR from the multiplex PCR reads. The profile shows around 430,000 distinct CDR3 sequences, 20% to 25% of them singletons. Sequenced here: peripheral blood mononuclear cells (PBMCs), sampled when the disease was refractory, from a patient treated with antithyroid drugs. These receptors all come from a female donor with Graves disease.

In its sample, this clonotype was seen many times. V is TRBV6-1 and J is TRBJ1-2, with TRBD1 matching over 9 bases. V shed 6 bases, J shed 8 bases, and the junction held 10 bases outside the gene matches. The CDR3 contains 14 residues. Germline CDR1 is MNHNS and CDR2 is SASEGT. The CDR3 region is CASRDLDRGDGYTF. The CDR3 DNA follows: TGTGCCAGCAGGGATTTGGACAGGGGAGACGGCTACACCTTC.

This clonotype was counted many times. The V and J genes are TRBV28 and TRBJ1-1, with unresolved D. The CDR3 contains 12 residues. Germline lookup yields CDR1 MDHEN and CDR2 SYDVKM. Trimming shortened V by 3 bases and J by 0 bases, and 2 bases separated the two germline ends. The CDR3 here is CASSFVNTEAFF. The CDR3 DNA reads TGTGCCAGCAGTTTTGTGAACACTGAAGCTTTCTTT.

This clonotype was counted many times. The V and J genes are TRBV7-2 and TRBJ1-4; D may be TRBD1 (5 bases). The CDR3 has 15 residues. CDR1 SGHTA and CDR2 FQGNSA come from the germline V gene. V lost 1 base and J 4 bases, leaving 10 bases between the germline ends. DNA of the CDR3: TGTGCCAGCAGCTTAGGGGGGAGCTTTAATGAAAAACTGTTTTTT. This gives the protein CASSLGGSFNEKLFF.

With regard to this clonotype: A much bigger clone sits one base away, suggesting this may be a read error. The CDR3 DNA sequence: TGTGCCAGCAGTGCGAACGGACTGGCTAACTATGGCTACACCTTC. Translating gives CASSANGLANYGYTF. The J gene is TRBJ1-2, the V gene TRBV28, with D uncertain. V lost 5 bases, J lost 0 bases, and 13 bases lay in between. Germline V gene lookup returns CDR1 MDHEN and CDR2 SYDVKM. This CDR3 is 15 amino acids long.

In this sample, this clonotype turned up a few times. The chain couples TRBV4-2 to TRBJ2-5; D may be TRBD2 (7 bases). Germline loops: CDR1 LGHNA, CDR2 YNFKEQ. The CDR3 is 15 amino acids. The germline V and J ends were trimmed by 3 bases and 5 bases, with 16 bases remaining between them. CDR3 protein: CASSQRTGRGETQYF. As DNA, the CDR3 is TGTGCCAGCAGCCAGAGAACAGGGAGGGGGGAGACCCAGTACTTC.

The CDR3: CASNARHLMNTEAFF. The DNA of the CDR3 is TGTGCCAGCAACGCTCGGCATCTCATGAACACTGAAGCTTTCTTT. The chain links TRBV2 to TRBJ1-1; no clear D. Germline values: CDR1 SNHLY, CDR2 FYNNEI. This CDR3 has 15 residues. V was cut by 7 bases and J by 0 bases, with 15 bases left in between. The whole variable domain, remainder taken from reference TRBV2 and TRBJ1-1, is EPEVTQTPSHQVTQMGQEVILRCVPISNHLYFYWYRQILGQKVEFLVSFYNNEISEKSEIFDDQFSVERPDGSNFTLKIRSTKLEDSAMYFCASNARHLMNTEAFFGQGTRLTVV.

The V call is TRBV7-2, the J call TRBJ1-5; no clear D. V dropped 5 bases and J dropped 5 bases, with 16 bases sitting between them. The germline V gene has CDR1 SGHTA and CDR2 FQGNSA. The length of the CDR3 is 15 residues. The CDR3 spells CASSHQPSVDQPQHF. CDR3 DNA: TGTGCCAGCAGCCATCAGCCCTCAGTAGATCAGCCCCAGCATTTT.

The table lists this clonotype with a few counts. A read error may produce the germline difference seen at one junction end. This chain joins TRBV3-1 and TRBJ1-1; the D is unclear. The CDR3 runs 13 residues. The germline V gene encodes CDR1 LGHDT and CDR2 YNNKEL (reference sequence). The CDR3 sequence is CASSKEKNTEAFF. DNA for the CDR3: TGTGCCAGCAGCAAAGAAAAGAACACTGAAGCTTTCTTT. Using reference TRBV3-1 and TRBJ1-1 for the parts outside the CDR3, the full variable domain is DTAVSQTPKYLVTQMGNDKSIKCEQNLGHDTMYWYKQDSKKFLKIMFSYNNKELIINETVPNRFSPKSPDKAHLNLHINSLELGDSAVYFCASSKEKNTEAFFGQGTRLTVV.

The rearrangement joins TRBV20-1 to TRBJ2-2, with D perhaps matching TRBD2 (6 bases). The CDR3 has 14 residues. Germline assignment: CDR1 DFQATT and CDR2 SNEGSKA (reference sequence). The V end was cut by 4 bases, the J end by 5 bases, with 14 bases between. The CDR3 coding sequence is TGCAGTGCTACCCCATTAGCGGCGACCGGGGAGCTGTTTTTT. Its translation is CSATPLAATGELFF.

This clonotype has ten or more counts. The rearrangement uses TRBV2 and TRBJ1-3; D not resolved. The CDR3 runs to 11 residues. Germline CDR1 is SNHLY and CDR2 is FYNNEI. V lost 2 bases, J lost 6 bases, and 2 bases lay in between. CDR3: CASSEINTIYF. CDR3 DNA sequence: TGTGCCAGCAGTGAAATAAACACCATATATTTT.

This clonotype was observed many times. The chain is built from TRBV7-2 and TRBJ2-7; tentatively, D is TRBD1 (5 bases). V dropped 5 bases and J dropped 2 bases, with 10 bases sitting between them. The germline V gene encodes CDR1 SGHTA and CDR2 FQGNSA. The CDR3 consists of 13 residues. The CDR3 protein is CASSPTVTYEQYF. CDR3 sequence (DNA): TGTGCCAGCAGCCCGACAGTAACCTACGAGCAGTACTTC.

Comment on this clonotype: A much more abundant neighbour one base away suggests this may be a read error. V and J are TRBV20-1 and TRBJ2-5; D is perhaps TRBD1 or TRBD2 (5 bases each). The germline V gene encodes CDR1 DFQATT and CDR2 SNEGSKA (reference sequence). V dropped 1 base and J dropped 13 bases, with 16 bases sitting between them. The CDR3 totals 12 residues. The CDR3 sequence: CSARGPPEGSYF. In DNA form, the CDR3 reads TGCAGTGCTAGAGGTCCCCCAGAGGGGTCGTACTTC.

In this sample, this clonotype turned up many times. The rearrangement joins TRBV28 to TRBJ2-7; possible D gene TRBD1, 6 bases. Germline lookup yields CDR1 MDHEN and CDR2 SYDVKM. V gave up 7 bases and J gave up 3 bases, with 22 bases separating them. The CDR3 length is 16 residues. CDR3 DNA: TGTGCCAGCACCCCTATTGGGGGCCAGCAAAACTACGAGCAGTACTTC. This gives the protein CASTPIGGQQNYEQYF.

This clonotype was seen repeatedly, ten times or more. This sequence joins TRBV12-3 or TRBV12-4 and TRBJ1-2; no clear D gene. The CDR3 contains 13 residues. V lost 5 bases and J lost 1, with 8 bases in between. This CDR3 reads CASSSQNNYGYTF. The CDR3 DNA is TGTGCCAGCAGTAGTCAGAATAACTATGGCTACACCTTC.

This chain uses TRBV20-1 with TRBJ2-5, with D hard to call. The germline V and J ends were trimmed by 3 bases and 1 base, with 9 bases remaining between them. There are 13 residues in the CDR3. Germline lookup yields CDR1 DFQATT and CDR2 SNEGSKA (reference sequence). The chain's CDR3 is CSARMAPQETQYF. For the CDR3, the DNA is TGCAGTGCTAGGATGGCTCCCCAAGAGACCCAGTACTTC.

Many counts were recorded for this clonotype. The chain joins TRBV6-2 or TRBV6-3 to TRBJ1-5; perhaps TRBD1 as D (6 bases). Germline V lookup: CDR1 MNHEY, CDR2 SVGEGT. V was pared by 7 bases and J by 7 bases, with 23 bases between. The CDR3 runs to 16 residues. For the CDR3, the DNA is TGTGCCAGCACCAGATTCCATGACAGGTTCGGCCAGCCCCAGCATTTT. Amino acids: CASTRFHDRFGQPQHF.

This sequence joins TRBV30 and TRBJ2-1; 9 bases align to TRBD2. The CDR3 runs to 17 residues. The V gene end was trimmed by 3 bases and the J gene end by 4 bases; junction bases not matched to a gene: 13. CDR1 and CDR2 from the germline V gene are GTSNPN and SVGIG (reference sequence). This chain's CDR3 is CAWRGEMGTSSYNEQFF. Written as DNA, the CDR3 is TGTGCCTGGAGGGGGGAAATGGGGACTAGCAGTTACAATGAGCAGTTCTTC. The full variable domain, in which reference TRBV30 and TRBJ2-1 provide the parts outside the CDR3, is SQTIHQWPATLVQPVGSPLSLECTVEGTSNPNLYWYRQAAGRGLQLLFYSVGIGQISSEVPQNLSASRPQDRQFILSSKKLLLSDSGFYLCAWRGEMGTSSYNEQFFGPGTRLTVL.

The chain links TRBV2 to TRBJ1-3; the D is unclear. This CDR3 has 15 amino acids. Germline CDR1 SNHLY, CDR2 FYNNEI. The V gene lost 7 bases and the J gene lost 0 bases, with 13 bases spanning the gap. CDR3 nucleotide sequence: TGTGCCAGCACCGAGGGTTCATCCTCTGGAAACACCATATATTTT. Translated: CASTEGSSSGNTIYF.

This clonotype has at least ten counts. The chain employs TRBV2 and TRBJ2-5; no definite D call. Germline assignment: CDR1 SNHLY and CDR2 FYNNEI. This CDR3 spans 13 amino acids. V was clipped by 1 base and J by 1 base, with 4 bases between them. CDR3 coding DNA: TGTGCCAGCAGTGAAGGGACCCAAGAGACCCAGTACTTC. Translation: CASSEGTQETQYF.

The rearrangement uses TRBV12-3 or TRBV12-4 and TRBJ2-7; no firm D call. V lost 5 bases to trimming and J lost 2 bases, with 10 bases between them. The CDR3 loop spans 13 amino acids. As DNA, the CDR3 is TGTGCCAGCAGTACCAATCCCGCCTACGAGCAGTACTTC. Amino acid sequence: CASSTNPAYEQYF.

The V gene is TRBV7-2, the J gene TRBJ2-2; unclear D gene. Germline V gene sequence: CDR1 SGHTA, CDR2 FQGNSA. CDR3 length: 13 amino acids. Trimming took 5 bases from V and 6 from J, leaving 10 bases between them. This CDR3 reads CASSLDPPGELFF. The CDR3 region has the DNA TGTGCCAGCAGCCTAGACCCACCCGGGGAGCTGTTTTTT.

This clonotype was recorded many times. The chain combines TRBV3-1 with TRBJ2-5; unclear D gene. This CDR3 is 13 amino acids long. Germline-derived CDR1 and CDR2 are LGHDT and YNNKEL (reference sequence). V lost 1 base to trimming and J lost 7 bases, with 10 bases between them. CDR3 in DNA: TGTGCCAGCAGCCAAGGGACCTCAGGGACCCAGTACTTC. Protein sequence: CASSQGTSGTQYF.

The gene calls are TRBV6-6 and TRBJ2-4, with D tentatively TRBD1 or TRBD2 (5 bases each). V shed 0 bases and J shed 8 bases, with 11 bases lying between them. CDR3 length: 14 amino acids. Germline values: CDR1 MNHNY, CDR2 SVGAGI (reference sequence). The DNA of the CDR3 is TGTGCCAGCAGTTACTCGACACTGGGGGACATTCAGTACTTC. This translates into CASSYSTLGDIQYF.

The chain joins TRBV15 to TRBJ2-3; D possibly matches TRBD1 or TRBD2 (5 bases each). With 1 base removed from V and 0 bases from J, the gap between germline ends came to 8 bases. The CDR3 totals 15 residues. The germline V gene has CDR1 LNHNV and CDR2 YYDKDF (reference sequence). The CDR3 DNA follows: TGTGCCACCAGCAGAGGGGGACCCAGCACAGATACGCAGTATTTT. This gives the protein CATSRGGPSTDTQYF.

This clonotype was seen a handful of times. This chain links TRBV7-2 with TRBJ2-1; a weak D match, TRBD1 (6 bases). The germline V gene has CDR1 SGHTA and CDR2 FQGNSA. The CDR3 length is 15 residues. Deletions cut 4 bases from V and 8 bases from J, with 18 bases between. In DNA, the CDR3 is TGTGCCAGCAGCTCAGGTTGGACAGTTACGGATGAGCAGTTCTTC. This sequence encodes CASSSGWTVTDEQFF.

This clonotype was recorded a few times. A much bigger clone sits one base away, suggesting this may be a read error. This sequence joins TRBV29-1 and TRBJ1-1, with 10 bases aligning to TRBD1. Looked up from germline, CDR1 is SQVTM and CDR2 is ANQGSEA. This CDR3 spans 16 amino acids. J lost 5 bases, V lost 5 bases, and 14 bases had no gene match. The CDR3 DNA is TGCAGCGTTCGGGAGCGGGGACAGGGGAGTGGGACTGAAGCTTTCTTT. Translating it yields CSVRERGQGSGTEAFF.